Following are 22 T cell receptor beta chains from one sample sequenced in a study of CD8 T cells in Susac syndrome. The RNA, roughly 0.45 to 1 ug, was put through reverse transcription using random hexamers. TCRdb independently ran MiXCR on the immunoSEQ multiplex PCR reads; one entry per CDR3 protein. Among about 250,000 distinct CDR3 sequences, around 93% were seen once, and the ten largest hold 0.065% to 0.075%. The sequenced sample was CD4+ T cells from PBMCs. The source is a human donor with multiple sclerosis.

This clonotype appeared a single time. V is TRBV5-4 and J is TRBJ2-2; 11 bases map to TRBD1. The ends lost 4 bases at V and 7 bases at J; junction bases unmatched: 12. In germline, CDR1 is SGHNT, CDR2 YYREEE (reference sequence). This CDR3 is 17 amino acids long. The CDR3: CASSVGQGARKGGELFF. The CDR3 DNA reads as TGTGCCAGCAGCGTCGGACAGGGGGCGCGAAAAGGCGGGGAGCTGTTTTTT.

The chain uses TRBV7-8 and TRBJ1-3; possible D gene TRBD1, 6 bases. V lost 5 bases to trimming and J lost 2 bases, with 16 bases between them. The CDR3 has 16 amino acids. CDR1 is SGHVS, CDR2 FQNEAQ, per germline. CDR3 DNA sequence: TGTGCCAGCAGCGCCAGTCCAGGGGCCCCTGGAAACACCATATATTTT. This gives the protein CASSASPGAPGNTIYF.

This clonotype was counted between two and nine times. At one end the junction does not follow the germline gene, possibly because of a read error. The chain joins TRBV13 to TRBJ2-1; 13 bases are a match to TRBD2. Germline CDR1 PRHDT, CDR2 FYEKMQ (reference sequence). The CDR3 sequence is 15 residues long. The chain's CDR3 is CASSLGLAGVGEQFF. The DNA of the CDR3 is TGTGCCAGCAGCCTAGGACTAGCGGGAGTAGGGGAGCAGTTCTTC.

V and J are TRBV20-1 and TRBJ1-4; D is possibly TRBD1 (5 bases). This CDR3 contains 13 residues. V lost 3 bases and J 3 bases, leaving 8 bases between the germline ends. Germline CDR1 and CDR2: DFQATT and SNEGSKA (reference sequence). DNA for the CDR3: TGCAGTGCTAGGGGGCAGCCTAATGAAAAACTGTTTTTT. This codes for CSARGQPNEKLFF.

A single count supports this clonotype. V usage is TRBV3-1 and J usage is TRBJ1-6; the match to TRBD1 covers 9 bases. J was trimmed by 9 bases and V by 3 bases; bases with no gene match: 9. The CDR3 runs 16 residues. Germline V gene lookup returns CDR1 LGHDT and CDR2 YNNKEL (reference sequence). The CDR3 region is CASSQWDRVVSSPLHF. CDR3 DNA sequence: TGTGCCAGCAGCCAGTGGGACAGGGTGGTTAGTTCACCCCTCCACTTT.

This chain uses TRBV27 with TRBJ2-5, with a tentative D call TRBD1 (6 bases). The ends were cut back, 5 bases at V and 5 bases at J, with 15 bases in the middle. Germline assignment: CDR1 MNHEY and CDR2 SMNVEV (reference sequence). This CDR3 comprises 14 residues. Here the CDR3 reads CASSPYRARETQYF. The CDR3 DNA is TGTGCCAGCAGTCCATACAGGGCCCGGGAGACCCAGTACTTC.

V is TRBV7-2 and J is TRBJ2-2, with 7 bases matching TRBD2. The CDR3 spans 16 residues. J gave up 5 bases and V 6 bases, and 12 bases lay outside the gene matches. Germline CDR1 SGHTA, CDR2 FQGNSA. The CDR3 loop reads CASRNLGGIGTGELFF. The CDR3 DNA reads TGTGCCAGCAGAAACTTGGGGGGGATTGGGACCGGGGAGCTGTTTTTT.

This chain joins TRBV30 and TRBJ1-5; D perhaps matches TRBD1 (6 bases). The CDR3 covers 12 residues. Trimming removed 4 bases at V and 11 bases at J, with 15 bases between. The germline gives CDR1 GTSNPN, CDR2 SVGIG (reference sequence). Written as DNA, the CDR3 is TGTGCCTGGAATCGGGGGCTGGCTGCCCAGCATTTT. Translating it yields CAWNRGLAAQHF.

Here the CDR3 DNA reads TGCAGCGTTGAAGGACCGTACGATAACTATGGCTACACCTTC. This gives the protein CSVEGPYDNYGYTF. The rearrangement links TRBV29-1 to TRBJ1-2; no firm D call. Trimming took 1 base from V and 1 from J, leaving 10 bases between them. The CDR3 covers 14 residues. Germline assignment: CDR1 SQVTM and CDR2 ANQGSEA.

The CDR3: CSASQGGEKLFF. The CDR3, as DNA: TGCAGTGCTAGCCAGGGAGGCGAAAAACTGTTTTTT. This chain joins TRBV20-1 and TRBJ1-4; D may be TRBD1 (5 bases). Trimming removed 3 bases at V and 8 bases at J, with 10 bases between. The CDR3 covers 12 residues. The germline V gene encodes CDR1 DFQATT and CDR2 SNEGSKA (reference sequence).

CDR3 in amino acids: CASSQSRTVAEAFF. DNA of the CDR3: TGTGCCAGCAGCCAATCCAGGACAGTCGCTGAAGCTTTCTTT. The J gene is TRBJ1-1, the V gene TRBV3-1, with D possibly being TRBD1 (6 bases). V was clipped by 2 bases and J by 6 bases, with 13 bases between them. The CDR3 contains 14 residues. CDR1 LGHDT and CDR2 YNNKEL come from the germline V gene (reference sequence). The full variable domain, completed using reference TRBV3-1 and TRBJ1-1, is DTAVSQTPKYLVTQMGNDKSIKCEQNLGHDTMYWYKQDSKKFLKIMFSYNNKELIINETVPNRFSPKSPDKAHLNLHINSLELGDSAVYFCASSQSRTVAEAFFGQGTRLTVV.

The V and J genes are TRBV24-1 and TRBJ2-5, with 13 positions matching TRBD2. Trimming at V came to 4 bases and at J to 3 bases, leaving 4 bases not matched to a gene. The germline V gene has CDR1 KGHDR and CDR2 SFDVKD. The length of the CDR3 is 16 residues. CDR3 sequence (DNA): TGTGCCACCAGTGACCCGGGGACTAGCGGGAAAGAGACCCAGTACTTC. Amino acids: CATSDPGTSGKETQYF.

The V and J genes are TRBV20-1 and TRBJ1-6; 8 nucleotides line up with TRBD1. The J segment lost 8 bases and the V segment lost 0 bases, leaving 9 bases of the junction unmatched. The V gene's germline CDR1 is DFQATT and CDR2 SNEGSKA (reference sequence). The CDR3 runs 16 residues. CDR3 nucleotide sequence: TGCAGTGCTAGAGATGGGCTGACAGGGGACTATTCACCCCTCCACTTT. Protein sequence: CSARDGLTGDYSPLHF.

J is TRBJ1-4 and V is TRBV2, with a possible D match to TRBD1 (6 bases). The CDR3 length is 12 residues. Germline V gene data show CDR1 as SNHLY and CDR2 as FYNNEI. Trimming stripped 8 bases from V and 8 bases from J, with 12 bases between. CDR3 amino acids: CASGGVGEKLFF. CDR3 bases: TGTGCCAGCGGGGGCGTTGGCGAAAAACTGTTTTTT.

The rearrangement uses TRBV14 and TRBJ1-2; D ambiguous. The V gene lost 2 bases and the J gene lost 6 bases, with 10 bases spanning the gap. Germline CDR1 SGHDN, CDR2 FVKESK. The CDR3 is 13 amino acids. The CDR3 region is CASSQRIDHGYTF. CDR3 DNA sequence: TGTGCCAGCAGCCAAAGGATAGACCATGGCTACACCTTC.

The chain combines TRBV20-1 with TRBJ1-1; possibly TRBD1 for D (5 bases). The germline CDR1 and CDR2 sequences are DFQATT and SNEGSKA (reference sequence). Trimming took 0 bases from V and 3 from J, leaving 14 bases between them. This CDR3 spans 15 amino acids. CDR3 nucleotides: TGCAGTGCTAGAGATCGAGTTTTGGGGGACACTGAAGCTTTCTTT. It is translated as CSARDRVLGDTEAFF.

J is TRBJ2-5 and V is TRBV7-2, with 7 bases lining up with TRBD2. With V trimmed by 3 bases and J by 4 bases, 5 bases remained unmatched. The germline V gene has CDR1 SGHTA and CDR2 FQGNSA. The CDR3 has 14 residues. CDR3 region: CASSFGLAVETQYF. The CDR3 DNA reads TGTGCCAGCAGCTTCGGTCTAGCGGTAGAGACCCAGTACTTC. Full variable domain (rest looked up from reference TRBV7-2 and TRBJ2-5): GAGVSQSPSNKVTEKGKDVELRCDPISGHTALYWYRQSLGQGLEFLIYFQGNSAPDKSGLPSDRFSAERTGGSVSTLTIQRTQQEDSAVYLCASSFGLAVETQYFGPGTRLLVL.

V gene TRBV29-1 combines with J gene TRBJ2-5, with D uncertain. Germline loops: CDR1 SQVTM, CDR2 ANQGSEA. There are 10 residues in the CDR3. V gave up 7 bases and J gave up 2 bases, with 5 bases separating them. This CDR3 is CSARQETQYF. The CDR3 DNA reads as TGCAGCGCCAGACAAGAGACCCAGTACTTC.

The chain combines TRBV7-9 with TRBJ1-3; the D is unclear. The CDR3 is 14 residues long. V lost 5 bases to trimming and J lost 0 bases, with 8 bases between them. Germline V gene lookup returns CDR1 SEHNR and CDR2 FQNEAQ (reference sequence). The CDR3 coding sequence is TGTGCCAGCAGCCCGATGTTCTCTGGAAACACCATATATTTT. Translating it yields CASSPMFSGNTIYF.

CDR3 sequence: CASSRRGAYNEQFF. CDR3 nucleotides: TGTGCCAGCAGCCGAAGGGGGGCCTACAATGAGCAGTTCTTC. The chain is built from TRBV3-1 and TRBJ2-1, with D possibly called TRBD1 or TRBD2 (6 bases each). The CDR3 contains 14 residues. CDR1 LGHDT and CDR2 YNNKEL come from the germline V gene (reference sequence). V was cut by 4 bases and J by 2 bases, with 9 bases left in between.

The V gene is TRBV5-1, the J gene TRBJ2-3; 7 nucleotides match TRBD2. The CDR3 totals 14 residues. The germline CDR1 and CDR2 sequences are SGHRS and YFSETQ. The V segment lost 3 bases and the J segment 6 bases; nucleotides outside the gene matches: 7. This CDR3 is CASSSGGSGDTQYF. DNA for the CDR3: TGCGCCAGCAGCTCGGGGGGTAGCGGGGATACGCAGTATTTT.

This sequence joins TRBV9 and TRBJ2-1, with TRBD1 matching 8 bases. V was pared by 0 bases and J by 0 bases, with 2 bases of the junction left unmatched. Germline loops: CDR1 SGDLS, CDR2 YYNGEE. The CDR3 length is 16 residues. The DNA for the CDR3 is TGTGCCAGCAGCGTAGGACAGGGGAGCTCCTACAATGAGCAGTTCTTC. This sequence encodes CASSVGQGSSYNEQFF.